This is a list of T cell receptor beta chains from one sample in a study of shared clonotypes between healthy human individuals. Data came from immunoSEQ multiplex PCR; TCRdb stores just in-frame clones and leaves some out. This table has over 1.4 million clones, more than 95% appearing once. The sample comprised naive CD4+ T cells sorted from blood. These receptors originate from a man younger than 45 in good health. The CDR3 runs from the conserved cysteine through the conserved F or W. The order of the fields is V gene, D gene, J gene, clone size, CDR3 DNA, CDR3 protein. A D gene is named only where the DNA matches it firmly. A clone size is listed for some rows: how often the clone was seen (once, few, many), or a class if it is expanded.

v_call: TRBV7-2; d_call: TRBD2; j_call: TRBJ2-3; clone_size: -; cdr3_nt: TGTGCCAGCAGCTTGGGATCAGGGACTAGCGGGACCACAGATACGCAGTATTTT; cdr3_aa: CASSLGSGTSGTTDTQYF
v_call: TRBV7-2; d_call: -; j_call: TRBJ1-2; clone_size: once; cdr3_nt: TGTGCCAGCAGCCCCAACGTCAGGGAAAACTATGGCTACACCTTC; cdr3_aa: CASSPNVRENYGYTF
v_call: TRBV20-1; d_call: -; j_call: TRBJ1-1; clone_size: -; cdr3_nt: TGCAGTGAGGGCATGAACACTGAAGCTTTCTTT; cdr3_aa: CSEGMNTEAFF
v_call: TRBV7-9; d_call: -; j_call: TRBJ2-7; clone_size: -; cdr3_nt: TGTGCCAGCAGCCCAGGGCGGGAGCAGTACTTC; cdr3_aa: CASSPGREQYF
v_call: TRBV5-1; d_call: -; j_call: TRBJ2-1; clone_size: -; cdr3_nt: TGCGCCAGCAGCTTGATGGACAGTAACAATGAGCAGTTCTTC; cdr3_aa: CASSLMDSNNEQFF
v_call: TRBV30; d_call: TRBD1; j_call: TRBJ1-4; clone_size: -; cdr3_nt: TGTGCCTGCTCCAAGGGGGCCGCCGGAACTAATGAAAAACTGTTTTTT; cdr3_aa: CACSKGAAGTNEKLFF
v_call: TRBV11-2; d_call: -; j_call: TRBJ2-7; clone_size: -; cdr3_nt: TGTGCCAGCAGTCGCGGGACTGCCTTAGGAGAGCAGTACTTC; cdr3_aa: CASSRGTALGEQYF
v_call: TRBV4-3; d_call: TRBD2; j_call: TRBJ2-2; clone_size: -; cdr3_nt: TGCGCCAGCAGCCAAGTTGCGGGAGCGAACACCGGGGAGCTGTTTTTT; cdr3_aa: CASSQVAGANTGELFF
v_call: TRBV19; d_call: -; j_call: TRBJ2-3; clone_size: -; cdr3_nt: TGTGCCAGTAGTGTTAGGGCGGGCCACACAGATACGCAGTATTTT; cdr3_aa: CASSVRAGHTDTQYF
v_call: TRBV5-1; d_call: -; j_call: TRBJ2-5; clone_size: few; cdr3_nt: TGCGCCAGCAGCACCCAAGAGACCCAGTACTTC; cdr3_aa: CASSTQETQYF
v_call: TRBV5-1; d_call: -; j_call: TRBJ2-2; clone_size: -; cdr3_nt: TGCGCCAGCAGCTTTGGGGTTTCCGGGGAGCTGTTTTTT; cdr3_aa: CASSFGVSGELFF
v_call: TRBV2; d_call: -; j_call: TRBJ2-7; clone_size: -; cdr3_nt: TGTGCCAGCAGTGAAGCGCTAGCCGACCGCCGGTACTTC; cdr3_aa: CASSEALADRRYF
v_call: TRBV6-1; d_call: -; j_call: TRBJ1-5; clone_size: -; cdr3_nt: TGTGCCAGCAGTGGCCCCCGGACAGTCAATCAGCCCCAGCATTTT; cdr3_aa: CASSGPRTVNQPQHF
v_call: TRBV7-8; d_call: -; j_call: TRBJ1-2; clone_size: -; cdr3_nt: TGTGCCAGCAGCTTACTGACGGGCTATGGCTACACCTTC; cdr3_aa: CASSLLTGYGYTF
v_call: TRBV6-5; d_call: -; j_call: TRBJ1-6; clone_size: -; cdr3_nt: TGTGCCAGCAGTCTAGACAGTTATTCACCCCTCCACTTT; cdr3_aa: CASSLDSYSPLHF
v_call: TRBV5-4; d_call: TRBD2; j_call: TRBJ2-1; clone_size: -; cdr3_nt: TGTGCCAGCAGAGAGAATAGCGGGGGAACATACAATGAGCAGTTCTTC; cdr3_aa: CASRENSGGTYNEQFF
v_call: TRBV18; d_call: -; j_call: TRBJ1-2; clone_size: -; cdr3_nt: TGTGCCAGCTCACCGACCCTAGAGGCGTCCCCCTATGGCTACACCTTC; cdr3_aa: CASSPTLEASPYGYTF
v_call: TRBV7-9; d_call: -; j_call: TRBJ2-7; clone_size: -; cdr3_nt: TGTGCCAGCAGCTTACTTGGCAGGCCCTCCTACGAGCAGTACTTC; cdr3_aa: CASSLLGRPSYEQYF
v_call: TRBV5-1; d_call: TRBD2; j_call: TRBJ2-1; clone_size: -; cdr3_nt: TGCGCCAGCAGCTTACTAGCGGGAGGGGACAATGAGCAGTTCTTC; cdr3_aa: CASSLLAGGDNEQFF
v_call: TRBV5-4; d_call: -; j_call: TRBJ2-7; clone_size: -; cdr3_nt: TGTGCCAGCAGCCCCGCGGTACTAGATAGCTACGAGCAGTACTTC; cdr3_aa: CASSPAVLDSYEQYF
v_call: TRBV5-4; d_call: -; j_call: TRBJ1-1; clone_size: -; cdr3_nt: TGTGCCAGCAGCTTTATTCGGCCCCTTGCCCAGGGCGGGAACACTGAAGCTTTCTTT; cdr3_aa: CASSFIRPLAQGGNTEAFF
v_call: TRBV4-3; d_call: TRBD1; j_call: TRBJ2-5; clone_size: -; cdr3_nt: TGCGCCAGCAGCCAAGGATTTCACAGGGGACCGGGGGAGACCCAGTACTTC; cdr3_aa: CASSQGFHRGPGETQYF
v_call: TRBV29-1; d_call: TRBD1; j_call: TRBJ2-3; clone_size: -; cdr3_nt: TGCAGCGTCCCCTCACAGGGGGCCGCAGATACGCAGTATTTT; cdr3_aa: CSVPSQGAADTQYF
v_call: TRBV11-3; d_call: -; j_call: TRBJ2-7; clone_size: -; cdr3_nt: TGTGCCAGCAGCTTAAACGGACTTGGCGAGCAGTACTTC; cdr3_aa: CASSLNGLGEQYF
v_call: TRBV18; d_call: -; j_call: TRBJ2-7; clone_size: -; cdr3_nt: TGTGCCAGCTCACCAGGATCCTACGAGCAGTACTTC; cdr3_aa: CASSPGSYEQYF
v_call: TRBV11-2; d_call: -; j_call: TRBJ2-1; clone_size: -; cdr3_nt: TGTGCCAGCAGCTTGGGCCGGGGACCCCGGGGGAACAATGAGCAGTTCTTC; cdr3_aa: CASSLGRGPRGNNEQFF
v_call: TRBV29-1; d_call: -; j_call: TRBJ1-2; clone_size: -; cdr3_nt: TGCAGCTTTAAGCGGGGTATGGAAGGCTACACCTTC; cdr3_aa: CSFKRGMEGYTF
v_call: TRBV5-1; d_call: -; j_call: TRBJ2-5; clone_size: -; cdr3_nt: TGCGCCAGCAGCTTGACGCGATTACAAGAGACCCAGTACTTC; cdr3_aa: CASSLTRLQETQYF
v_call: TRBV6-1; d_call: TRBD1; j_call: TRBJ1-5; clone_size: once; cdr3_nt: TGTGCCAGCCTTCTAAACAGGGGTGGCAATCAGCCCCAGCATTTT; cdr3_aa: CASLLNRGGNQPQHF
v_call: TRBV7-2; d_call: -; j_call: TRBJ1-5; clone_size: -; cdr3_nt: TGTGCCAGCACCCCAGGGCAGGATATCAGACCCCAGCATTTT; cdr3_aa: CASTPGQDIRPQHF
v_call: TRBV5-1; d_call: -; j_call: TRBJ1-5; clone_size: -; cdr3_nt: TGCGCCAGCAGCCCCTTGGGGGGCCCGCAGCCCCAGCATTTT; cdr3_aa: CASSPLGGPQPQHF
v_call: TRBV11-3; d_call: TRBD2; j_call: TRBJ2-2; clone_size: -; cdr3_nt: TGTGCCAGCAGCTACCCGGGACTACAACACGGGGAGCTGTTTTTT; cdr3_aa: CASSYPGLQHGELFF
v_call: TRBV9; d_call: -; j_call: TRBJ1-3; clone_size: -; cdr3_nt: TGTGCCAGCAGCGTAGAGGGAAACACCATATATTTT; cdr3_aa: CASSVEGNTIYF
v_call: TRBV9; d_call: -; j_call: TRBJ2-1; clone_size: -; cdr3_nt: TGTGCCAGCAGCGAGCGAGCGGTCATGACGTACAATGAGCAGTTCTTC; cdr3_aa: CASSERAVMTYNEQFF
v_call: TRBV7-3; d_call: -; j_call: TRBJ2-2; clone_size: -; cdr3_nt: TGTGCCAGCAGCTTATTTGGGGACACCGGGGAGCTGTTTTTT; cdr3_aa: CASSLFGDTGELFF
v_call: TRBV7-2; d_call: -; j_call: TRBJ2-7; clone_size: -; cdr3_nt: TGTGCCAGCAGTACTATCACCGAGCAGTACTTC; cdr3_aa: CASSTITEQYF
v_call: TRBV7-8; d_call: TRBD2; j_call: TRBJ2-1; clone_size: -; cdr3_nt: TGTGCCAGCAGCTTAGCGAGACTAGCGGGTATGTACAATGAGCAGTTCTTC; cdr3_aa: CASSLARLAGMYNEQFF
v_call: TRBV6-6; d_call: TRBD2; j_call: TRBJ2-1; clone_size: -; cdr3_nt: TGTGCCAGCACCGGACTAGTAAATATGCCCTACAATGAGCAGTTCTTC; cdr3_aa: CASTGLVNMPYNEQFF
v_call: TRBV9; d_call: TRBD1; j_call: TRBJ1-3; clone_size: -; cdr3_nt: TGTGCCAGCAGTACAGGGGCTGGAAACACCATATATTTT; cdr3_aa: CASSTGAGNTIYF
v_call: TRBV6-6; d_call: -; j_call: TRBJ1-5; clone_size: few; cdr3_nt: TGTGCCAGCAGTTACAGAGGTCAGAGTCAGCCCCAGCATTTT; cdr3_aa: CASSYRGQSQPQHF
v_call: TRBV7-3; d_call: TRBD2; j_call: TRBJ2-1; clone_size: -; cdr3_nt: TGTGCCAGCAGCCCGCGGACTAGCGGCTACTACAATGAGCAGTTCTTC; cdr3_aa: CASSPRTSGYYNEQFF
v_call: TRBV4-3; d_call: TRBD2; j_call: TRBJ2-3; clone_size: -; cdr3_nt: TGCGCCAGCAGCCAAATAACGGGAGGTTCAGATACGCAGTATTTT; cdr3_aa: CASSQITGGSDTQYF
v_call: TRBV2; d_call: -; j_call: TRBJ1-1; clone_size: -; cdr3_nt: TGTGCCAGCAGAACAGATATGAACACTGAAGCTTTCTTT; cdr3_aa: CASRTDMNTEAFF
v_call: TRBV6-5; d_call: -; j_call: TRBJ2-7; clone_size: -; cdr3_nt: TGTGCCAGCAGCTACTCCGGGGTCTCGAGGGAGCAGTACTTC; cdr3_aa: CASSYSGVSREQYF